Below are 2 T cell receptor beta chains sequenced from a single sample in a study of T cells in Graves' hyperthyroidism and ophthalmopathy (dated by TCRdb to between 2018 and 2021). Libraries were constructed by multiplex PCR. Sequencing was carried out with an Illumina HiSeq 2000. The TCR beta CDR3 regions were amplified from RNA transcripts. The TCR CDR3 was subjected to a first round of RT-PCR using the HTBI primer set and the Qiagen OneStep RT-PCR kit. TCRdb took the public reads, trimmed them with fastp at Q25, ran MiXCR for clone calling and kept in-frame beta chains. Here each entry gathers all rows of one CDR3 protein and keeps the most common genes and DNA. The sample records approximately 400,000 distinct CDR3 sequences, 15% to 18% of which are singletons. Of the sample, roughly 14% is held by the ten largest clones. The sample was blood. These receptor sequences come from a woman younger than 35 with Graves' hyperthyroidism.

This clonotype appeared many times. The rearrangement joins TRBV5-8 to TRBJ2-5, with D perhaps assigned TRBD1 or TRBD2 (5 bases each). Germline V gives CDR1 SGHTS, CDR2 YDEGEE. This CDR3 spans 11 amino acids. Trimming removed 7 bases at V and 5 bases at J, with 9 bases between. DNA of the CDR3: TGTGCCAGCCACGAGGGGGAGACCCAGTACTTC. It codes for CASHEGETQYF.

Only a few counts were recorded for this clonotype. CDR3 in amino acids: CASSSPRTGLNTEAFF. For the CDR3, the DNA is TGTGCCAGCAGCTCTCCCCGGACAGGATTGAACACTGAAGCTTTCTTT. V usage is TRBV7-9 and J usage is TRBJ1-1; 7 nucleotides match TRBD1. V shed 4 bases, J shed 0 bases, and the junction held 8 bases outside the gene matches. Germline assignment: CDR1 SEHNR and CDR2 FQNEAQ (reference sequence). The CDR3 covers 16 residues.